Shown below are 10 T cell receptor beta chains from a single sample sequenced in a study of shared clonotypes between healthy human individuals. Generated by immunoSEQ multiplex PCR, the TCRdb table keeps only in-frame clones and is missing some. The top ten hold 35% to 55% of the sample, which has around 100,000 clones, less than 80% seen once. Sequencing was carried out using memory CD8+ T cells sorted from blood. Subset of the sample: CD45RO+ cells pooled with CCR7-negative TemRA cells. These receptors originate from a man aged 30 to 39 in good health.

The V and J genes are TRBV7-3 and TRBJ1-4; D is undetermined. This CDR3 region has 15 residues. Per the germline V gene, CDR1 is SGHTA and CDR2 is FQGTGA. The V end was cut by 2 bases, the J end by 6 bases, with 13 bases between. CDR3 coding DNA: TGTGCCAGCAGCTTAGATCCGAGGCCGGATGAAAAACTGTTTTTT. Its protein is CASSLDPRPDEKLFF.

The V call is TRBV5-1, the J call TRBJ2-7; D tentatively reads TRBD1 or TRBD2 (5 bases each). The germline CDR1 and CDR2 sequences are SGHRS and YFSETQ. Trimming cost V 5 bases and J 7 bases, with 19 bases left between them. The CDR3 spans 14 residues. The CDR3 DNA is TGCGCCAGCAGTAGGGACGCAGGCTTGAGAGAGCAGTACTTC. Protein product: CASSRDAGLREQYF.

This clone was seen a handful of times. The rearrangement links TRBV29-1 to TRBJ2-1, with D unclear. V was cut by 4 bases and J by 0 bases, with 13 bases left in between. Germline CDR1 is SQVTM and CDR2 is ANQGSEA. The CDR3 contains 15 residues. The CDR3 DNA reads TGCAGCGTTGGAGGAACTGAGAGCTCCTACAATGAGCAGTTCTTC. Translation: CSVGGTESSYNEQFF.

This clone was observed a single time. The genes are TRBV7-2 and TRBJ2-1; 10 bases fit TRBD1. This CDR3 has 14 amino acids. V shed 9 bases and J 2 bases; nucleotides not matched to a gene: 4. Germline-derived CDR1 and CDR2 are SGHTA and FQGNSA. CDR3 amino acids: CASFGQGAYNEQFF. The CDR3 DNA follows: TGTGCCAGTTTCGGACAGGGGGCCTACAATGAGCAGTTCTTC.

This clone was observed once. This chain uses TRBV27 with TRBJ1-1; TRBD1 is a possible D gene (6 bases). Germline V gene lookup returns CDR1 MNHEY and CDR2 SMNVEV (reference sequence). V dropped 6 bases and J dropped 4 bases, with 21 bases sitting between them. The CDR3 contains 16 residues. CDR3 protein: CASSLRVYRAGTEAFF. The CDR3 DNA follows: TGTGCCAGCAGCCTGCGGGTCTACAGGGCTGGCACTGAAGCTTTCTTT.

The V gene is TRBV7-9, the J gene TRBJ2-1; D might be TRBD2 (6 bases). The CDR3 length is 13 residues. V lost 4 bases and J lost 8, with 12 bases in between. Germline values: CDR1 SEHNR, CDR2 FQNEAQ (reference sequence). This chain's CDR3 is CASSSGSWHEQFF. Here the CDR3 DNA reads TGTGCCAGCAGCTCCGGGAGTTGGCATGAGCAGTTCTTC.

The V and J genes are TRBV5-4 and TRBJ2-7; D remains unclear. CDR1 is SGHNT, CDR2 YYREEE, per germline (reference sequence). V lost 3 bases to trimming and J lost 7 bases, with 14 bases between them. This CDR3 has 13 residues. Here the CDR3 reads CASSSIESVEQYF. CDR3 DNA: TGTGCCAGCAGCTCGATTGAGTCGGTAGAGCAGTACTTC.

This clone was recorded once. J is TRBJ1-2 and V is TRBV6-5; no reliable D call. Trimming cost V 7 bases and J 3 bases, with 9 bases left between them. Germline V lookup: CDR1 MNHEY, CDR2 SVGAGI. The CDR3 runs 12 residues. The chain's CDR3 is CASKDGYYGYTF. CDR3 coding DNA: TGTGCCAGCAAGGACGGATACTATGGCTACACCTTC.

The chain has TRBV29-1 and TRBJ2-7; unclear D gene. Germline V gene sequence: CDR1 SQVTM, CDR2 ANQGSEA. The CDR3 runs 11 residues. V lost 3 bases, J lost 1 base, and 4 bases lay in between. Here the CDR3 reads CSVDISYEQYF. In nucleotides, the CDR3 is TGCAGCGTTGACATATCCTACGAGCAGTACTTC.

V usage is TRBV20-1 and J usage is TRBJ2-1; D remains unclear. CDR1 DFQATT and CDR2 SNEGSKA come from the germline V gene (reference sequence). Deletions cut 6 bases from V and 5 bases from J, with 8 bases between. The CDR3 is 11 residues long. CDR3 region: CSATKDNEQFF. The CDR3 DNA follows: TGCAGTGCCACCAAGGACAATGAGCAGTTCTTC.